The following is a T cell receptor beta chain sequence with its context. Its antigen is still unknown. This specimen comes from a study of OX40 agonist ivuxolimab in advanced cancers. Study details: Among those treated, three patients had partial responses, one with hepatocellular carcinoma and two with cutaneous melanoma.

The table came from immunoSEQ multiplex PCR; TCRdb's copy has only in-frame clones and leaves some out. The table lists tens of thousands of clones, about 93% of them singletons. Study-level points and caveats: Dosing at 0.1 to 3.0 mg/kg was accompanied by clonal expansion of CD4+ and CD8+ blood T cells by week 6. Partial responders treated at 0.1-3.0 mg/kg exhibited clonal expansion among the lowest measured.

CDR1 and CDR2 (germline): SGHTA, FQGTGA. V lost 5 bases and J 3 bases, leaving 17 bases between the germline ends. This CDR3 is built from 16 residues. Sequenced material: CD4+ or CD8+ T cells sorted from blood, taken in a trial of the OX40 agonist ivuxolimab. This clonotype was obtained from an adult with an advanced solid tumor such as melanoma, head and neck, liver or kidney cancer. The V call is TRBV7-3, the J call TRBJ2-4; D ambiguous. The CDR3 DNA is TGTGCCAGCAGCCCCTTAATTTGGCCCAGCAAAAACATTCAGTACTTC. It translates to CASSPLIWPSKNIQYF.